This TCR beta chain was sequenced for a study of cytomegalovirus exposure and HLA in healthy donors. Comment on this clone: Its antigen is not identified.

Study-wide results and caveats: Cytomegalovirus-associated status was assigned to some 180 TCR beta chains. At a 0.05 false discovery rate, a later analysis found about 17,000 TCR beta sequences to be associated with HLA alleles.

This CDR3 contains 15 residues. CDR1 is MNHEY and CDR2 is SVGAGI in the germline V gene. Trimming at V came to 4 bases and at J to 9 bases, leaving 9 bases not matched to a gene. Both 60 Vbeta primers and 13 Jbeta primers went into the PCR. The protocol was immunoSEQ multiplex PCR, while the TCRdb copy is restricted to in-frame clones and leaves out a portion. This sample has hundreds of thousands of clones, with approximately 82% found just once. V and J are TRBV6-5 and TRBJ2-1; 10 positions match TRBD2. The sequence was collected from a man aged 18 to 30 in good health and CMV-seronegative. The source material was PBMCs. DNA for the CDR3: TGTGCCAGCAGTTTACGGCTAGCGGGAGTGGGTGAGCAGTTCTTC. As protein: CASSLRLAGVGEQFF.